One sample yielded the 5 T cell receptor beta chains listed below, sequenced in a study of cytomegalovirus exposure and HLA in healthy donors. This PCR relied on a set of 60 Vbeta primers and 13 Jbeta primers. Libraries were prepared by immunoSEQ multiplex PCR; TCRdb keeps only in-frame clonotypes and omits some of them. The table has around 170,000 clones, over 70% seen once. The specimen sequenced was PBMCs. These TCRs come from a man aged 35 to 55 in good health and CMV-seronegative.

The chain couples TRBV7-6 to TRBJ2-1; D is perhaps TRBD1 (5 bases). V lost 4 bases and J lost 0, with 10 bases in between. This CDR3 spans 15 amino acids. The V gene's germline CDR1 is SGHVS and CDR2 FNYEAQ. CDR3 in amino acids: CASSSGQSSYNEQFF. CDR3 bases: TGTGCCAGCAGCTCAGGACAAAGCTCCTACAATGAGCAGTTCTTC.

CDR3 sequence (DNA): TGTGCCAGCAGCTTAGCGCAGGGCGGGAGCTCCTACGAGCAGTACTTC. This gives the protein CASSLAQGGSSYEQYF. V is TRBV7-6 and J is TRBJ2-7; 7 bases fit TRBD2. From germline, CDR1 is SGHVS and CDR2 FNYEAQ. Trimming at V came to 0 bases and at J to 0 bases, leaving 5 bases not matched to a gene. The CDR3 is 16 residues long.

This chain links TRBV7-2 with TRBJ2-1, with D possibly being TRBD2 (6 bases). Between the trimmed V and J ends, which lost 1 base and 9 bases, there was a span of 10 bases. This CDR3 is 13 amino acids long. CDR1 and CDR2 from the germline V gene are SGHTA and FQGNSA. The CDR3 DNA follows: TGTGCCAGCAGCTTAGTTCAGGGAGGTGAGCAGTTCTTC. Amino acid sequence: CASSLVQGGEQFF.

The chain recombines TRBV6-5 with TRBJ1-2; the D gene is possibly TRBD1 (5 bases). The CDR3 extends over 15 amino acids. From germline, CDR1 is MNHEY and CDR2 SVGAGI. The V end lost 0 bases, the J end lost 8 bases, and 16 bases lay between the germline ends. The CDR3 nucleotides are TGTGCCAGCAGTTACTCGATCGGGGGAAGAAGCGGCTACACCTTC. This encodes CASSYSIGGRSGYTF.

This chain links TRBV5-5 with TRBJ1-5, with D possibly being TRBD1 (6 bases). Trimming shortened V by 2 bases and J by 4 bases, and 13 bases separated the two germline ends. This CDR3 has 15 residues. The germline gives CDR1 SGHKS, CDR2 YYEKEE (reference sequence). The CDR3 nucleotides read TGTGCCAGCAGCTTCACGGACAGCCTAAATCAGCCCCAGCATTTT. Protein sequence: CASSFTDSLNQPQHF.